The rows below give T cell receptor beta chains drawn from one sample of a study of spatial heterogeneity in lung cancer. Using its own MiXCR run on the 5' RACE reads, TCRdb lists one record per CDR3 protein. The sample shows about 87,000 distinct CDR3 sequences, just under 20% of them seen only once. The specimen comprised PBMCs, sampled at follow-up. These TCRs come from a male donor with early-stage non-small cell lung cancer. The CDR3 runs from the conserved cysteine through the conserved F or W. The D gene is left open where the match is weak. Clone size is given for some rows only: seen once, a few or many times, or a class if the clone is expanded.

TGTGCCTGGTCCATAGCGGGGCCTTACAATGAGCAGTTCTTC,CAWSIAGPYNEQFF,TRBV30,few,TRBD2,TRBJ2-1
TGTGCCATCAGTGAAGGCCAGGATACGCAGTATTTT,CAISEGQDTQYF,TRBV10-3,few,-,TRBJ2-3
TGCAGTGCTACCGACCGGGACAGGGCTTACAATGAGCAGTTCTTC,CSATDRDRAYNEQFF,TRBV20-1,few,TRBD1,TRBJ2-1
TGTGCCACCAGTGAGAAACTAGCGGCGGAGACCCAGTACTTC,CATSEKLAAETQYF,TRBV24-1,-,TRBD2,TRBJ2-5
TGTGCCAGCACCCTAGCGGGAGGGTTCTCCTACAATGAGCAGTTCTTC,CASTLAGGFSYNEQFF,TRBV7-2,few,TRBD2,TRBJ2-1
TGTGCCAGCAGTTCGGGGTTGAACACTGAAGCTTTCTTT,CASSSGLNTEAFF,TRBV6-5,many,-,TRBJ1-1
TGCGCCAGCAGCTATCAGGGCGGCAATCAGCCCCAGCATTTT,CASSYQGGNQPQHF,TRBV5-1,few,-,TRBJ1-5
TGCAGTGCTAGTCGCGGCAGGGTGGATTCACCCCTCCACTTT,CSASRGRVDSPLHF,TRBV20-1,-,-,TRBJ1-6
TGCGCCAGCAGCCGCGGAGGCGGACGGGACCCTTCCACAGATACGCAGTATTTT,CASSRGGGRDPSTDTQYF,TRBV4-3,few,-,TRBJ2-3
TGCGCCAGCAGCTTCAAGACAGGGCGGGGTCCTGAAAAACTGTTTTTT,CASSFKTGRGPEKLFF,TRBV4-1,few,TRBD1,TRBJ1-4
TGCAGTGCGGCCCCTCTGACTAGCGGGACCCAAGAGACCCAGTACTTC,CSAAPLTSGTQETQYF,TRBV20-1,few,TRBD2,TRBJ2-5
TGTGCCACCAGCAGACGAGCGGGGGGTAGCGATGAGCAGTTCTTC,CATSRRAGGSDEQFF,TRBV15,-,TRBD2,TRBJ2-1
TGTGCCAGCAGTTACGGCGCGGGATCCATGGGTGAGCAGTTCTTC,CASSYGAGSMGEQFF,TRBV6-2/TRBV6-3,many,-,TRBJ2-1
TGTGCCAGCAGCGGGGCCACCCAGACCCAGTACTTC,CASSGATQTQYF,TRBV9,few,-,TRBJ2-5
TGCAGTGCTAGAGATGAAGGCGGGGCCGGGGCCAACGTCCTGACTTTC,CSARDEGGAGANVLTF,TRBV20-1,few,-,TRBJ2-6
TGTGCCAGCAGCTTAGTTTGGGACAGCGAAGAGACCCAGTACTTC,CASSLVWDSEETQYF,TRBV11-2,few,TRBD1,TRBJ2-5
TGCGCCAGCAGTGACACCCTAGCGAGGCACGAGCAGTACTTC,CASSDTLARHEQYF,TRBV10-2,many,-,TRBJ2-7
TGCGCCAGCAGCTCGATGATCAGCAATCCTAACTATGGCTACACCTTC,CASSSMISNPNYGYTF,TRBV5-1,-,-,TRBJ1-2
TGTGCCAGCAGCCCCCTAAATGCGGGGGTAGGAGCTTTCTTT,CASSPLNAGVGAFF,TRBV7-7,-,-,TRBJ1-1
TGCGCCAGCAGCTTACCAGGGGACGATACTGAAGCTTTCTTT,CASSLPGDDTEAFF,TRBV5-1,-,-,TRBJ1-1
TGCAGTGTCTCCATCCCAGATACGCAGTATTTT,CSVSIPDTQYF,TRBV20-1,-,-,TRBJ2-3
TGCAGCGTTGGGGCGGGGGACAGTCTCTCTGGGGCCAACGTCCTGACTTTC,CSVGAGDSLSGANVLTF,TRBV29-1,few,-,TRBJ2-6
TGTGCCAGCAGCCTATTCCAGAGCCAAGAGACCCAGTACTTC,CASSLFQSQETQYF,TRBV11-2,-,-,TRBJ2-5
TGTGCCAGCAGCCGGGTACAGGGAGACCGCTTCTTC,CASSRVQGDRFF,TRBV7-2,-,-,TRBJ2-1
TGTGCCAGCAGTGTAAACTCTCCCACCGGGGAGCTGTTTTTT,CASSVNSPTGELFF,TRBV2,few,-,TRBJ2-2
TGCAGTGCTAGGGGGCCGGTCTACGAGCAGTACTTC,CSARGPVYEQYF,TRBV20-1,-,-,TRBJ2-7
TGCAGTGCTAGTAAAGGGACAGGGTATACCGGGGAGCTGTTTTTT,CSASKGTGYTGELFF,TRBV20-1,-,TRBD1,TRBJ2-2
TGTGCCACCAGTGACCCCACAGATTATCAGCCCCAGCATTTT,CATSDPTDYQPQHF,TRBV24-1,-,-,TRBJ1-5
TGTGCCAGCAGCTTAGCAGGCGGGACTCCTGGCTACACCTTC,CASSLAGGTPGYTF,TRBV7-2,-,-,TRBJ1-2
TGTGCCAGCGGTAACAGAGCCTACACAGATACGCAGTATTTT,CASGNRAYTDTQYF,TRBV7-9,-,-,TRBJ2-3
TGCAGTGCTTCTCCAGGGAACAATCAGCCCCAGCATTTT,CSASPGNNQPQHF,TRBV20-1,-,-,TRBJ1-5
TGTGCCAGCAGTAACACACTGAACACTGAAGCTTTCTTT,CASSNTLNTEAFF,TRBV27,-,-,TRBJ1-1
TGCGCCAGCAGCCAAGATCGAACCTCATATCAGCCCCAGCATTTT,CASSQDRTSYQPQHF,TRBV4-3,-,-,TRBJ1-5
TGCGCCAGCCGAGCCAGTCTCCACCCCAACACCGGGGAGCTGTTTTTT,CASRASLHPNTGELFF,TRBV5-1,-,-,TRBJ2-2
TGCGCCAGCAGCTTGGCTCAGAACACTGAAGCTTTCTTT,CASSLAQNTEAFF,TRBV5-1,many,-,TRBJ1-1
TGTGCCACCGATTCCGGGGGGCGAAGCACAGATACGCAGTATTTT,CATDSGGRSTDTQYF,TRBV24-1,-,-,TRBJ2-3
TGTGCCAGCAGCTCCGACGAACTACAAGAGACCCAGTACTTC,CASSSDELQETQYF,TRBV7-9,many,-,TRBJ2-5
TGTGCCAGCAGTCGGACAGGGGTTCACGAGCAGTACTTC,CASSRTGVHEQYF,TRBV6-1,-,TRBD1,TRBJ2-7
TGTGCCAGCAGTGACAAGGGACAGGGGGTGGATGAAAAACTGTTTTTT,CASSDKGQGVDEKLFF,TRBV2,many,TRBD1,TRBJ1-4
TGCGCCAGCAGCTTGGCCAGGACTAGCGGGAGGGCAGGAGAGACCCAGTACTTC,CASSLARTSGRAGETQYF,TRBV5-1,-,TRBD2,TRBJ2-5
TGTGCCAGCAACCTAATCGGTCGGATGAACACTGAAGCTTTCTTT,CASNLIGRMNTEAFF,TRBV5-8,-,-,TRBJ1-1
TGTGCCAGCACTTGGGACTTCCTGGGGAACACCGGGGAGCTGTTTTTT,CASTWDFLGNTGELFF,TRBV27,-,-,TRBJ2-2
TGTGCCAGCAGCTACGCCACTAGCGGGACAGATACGCAGTATTTT,CASSYATSGTDTQYF,TRBV12-3/TRBV12-4,-,TRBD2,TRBJ2-3
TGTGCCTGGAAGTCCCTAAACACCGGGGAGCTGTTTTTT,CAWKSLNTGELFF,TRBV30,-,-,TRBJ2-2
TGTGCCAGCAGCTTGGAAGGGACCCCGGAAGGCGAGCAGTACTTC,CASSLEGTPEGEQYF,TRBV5-4,-,-,TRBJ2-7
TGTGCCAGCAGCTTAGCGTTTGGGGCCAACGTCCTGACTTTC,CASSLAFGANVLTF,TRBV13,-,-,TRBJ2-6
TGTGCCAGCAGCCCGAAAAAGTCGGCGGGACCGTGGTTAACCTTCCAGCATTTT,CASSPKKSAGPWLTFQHF,TRBV3-1,-,-,TRBJ1-5
TGCGCCAGCAGCCAGGCCGGGACTGCACAAGAGACCCAGTACTTC,CASSQAGTAQETQYF,TRBV4-1,few,-,TRBJ2-5
TGCGCCAGCAGGACTAGCGGGGGTTCCACAGATACGCAGTATTTT,CASRTSGGSTDTQYF,TRBV10-2,-,TRBD2,TRBJ2-3